This TCR beta chain was recovered during a study of beta chain features in type 1 diabetes. Study background: There was similarity between patients and healthy donors in age, gender and cell yields.

The authors sorted CD4+ naive, central memory, regulatory and stem cell-like memory cells via CD45RO/CCR7/CD25/CD127/CD95/CD27. Comments on this clone: Its target is unknown.

This CDR3 spans 14 amino acids. Trimming stripped 1 base from V and 6 bases from J, with 11 bases between. The germline gives CDR1 SGHNT, CDR2 YYREEE (reference sequence). Expressed TCRB transcripts were sequenced because the entire RNA isolate underwent reverse transcription. The repertoire was sequenced with immunoSEQ multiplex PCR; TCRdb's copy has only in-frame clones and lacks some. The sample yields 970,000 or so clones, 15% to 20% seen once. The study's findings and limits: Researchers caution that PCR might favor shorter templates, equally among patients and controls.

This TCR was recovered from a young woman in good health. The V and J genes are TRBV5-4 and TRBJ2-1; TRBD1 is a possible D gene (5 bases). Sequenced sample: naive CD4+ T cells from blood. CDR3 bases: TGTGCCAGCAGCTTGCTACAGGCGCGCAATGAGCAGTTCTTC. This encodes CASSLLQARNEQFF.